One sample yielded the 11 T cell receptor beta chains listed below, sequenced in a study of beta chain features in type 1 diabetes. Study-level findings and limits: All four CD4+ subsets of Type 1 diabetes patients contained TCRB CDR3s that were moderately but significantly shorter.

The investigators reverse transcribed all of the isolated RNA, so they sequenced expressed TCRB transcripts. Libraries were prepared by immunoSEQ multiplex PCR; TCRdb keeps only in-frame clonotypes and omits some of them. The sample holds 500,000 to 800,000 clones, roughly 12% seen once. No antigen has been assigned to these receptors. Material for sequencing was naive CD4+ T cells from blood. The receptor set was obtained from a young man with type 1 diabetes.

This clone has a handful of counts. This CDR3 is also generated by other DNA sequences in the sample. The chain combines TRBV2 with TRBJ1-1; tentative D call: TRBD1 (5 bases). Per the germline V gene, CDR1 is SNHLY and CDR2 is FYNNEI. The CDR3 loop spans 13 amino acids. Trimming cost V 6 bases and J 0 bases, with 8 bases left between them. The CDR3 region is CASSGTMNTEAFF. CDR3 nucleotides: TGTGCCAGCAGCGGGACGATGAACACTGAAGCTTTCTTT.

This chain links TRBV27 with TRBJ1-1; D remains unclear. Germline lookup yields CDR1 MNHEY and CDR2 SMNVEV (reference sequence). Trimming cost V 5 bases and J 1 base, with 17 bases left between them. CDR3 length: 16 amino acids. The CDR3 is CASSLLSLGRNTEAFF. DNA for the CDR3: TGTGCCAGCAGTCTCCTCTCGCTCGGCAGGAACACTGAAGCTTTCTTT.

The sample holds a few counts of this clone. The chain carries TRBV7-9 and TRBJ1-2; 8 bases map to TRBD1. The V gene's germline CDR1 is SEHNR and CDR2 FQNEAQ (reference sequence). V lost 6 bases to trimming and J lost 0 bases; unmatched junction nucleotides: 9. The CDR3 is 16 residues long. Here the CDR3 reads CASSPNTGGANYGYTF. The DNA of the CDR3 is TGTGCCAGCAGTCCTAATACAGGGGGAGCTAACTATGGCTACACCTTC.

The V call is TRBV29-1, the J call TRBJ2-5; possible D gene TRBD1, 6 bases. Gene TRBJ2-7 matches the end of the DNA better, so the J call may be wrong. The length of the CDR3 is 12 residues. Germline CDR1 reads SQVTM; CDR2 reads ANQGSEA. The CDR3 region is CSARTVSYEQYF. Written as DNA, the CDR3 is TGCAGCGCCAGGACAGTTTCCTACGAGCAGTACTTC.

The chain's CDR3 is CASSQAPGEETQYF. The CDR3 DNA reads as TGTGCCAGCAGCCAAGCCCCCGGAGAAGAGACCCAGTACTTC. The rearrangement joins TRBV14 to TRBJ2-5; D not resolved. CDR1 is SGHDN, CDR2 FVKESK, per germline. The CDR3 covers 14 residues. V dropped 1 base and J dropped 3 bases, with 9 bases sitting between them.

This clone was seen a few times. The rearrangement links TRBV6-5 to TRBJ1-6; weak D call: TRBD1 (5 bases). Trimming stripped 0 bases from V and 8 bases from J, with 11 bases between. This CDR3 spans 15 amino acids. Germline V CDR1 and CDR2: MNHEY, SVGAGI. CDR3 region: CASSYSGTRDSPLHF. The CDR3 nucleotides are TGTGCCAGCAGTTACTCCGGGACGAGGGATTCACCCCTCCACTTT.

The rearrangement uses TRBV4-3 and TRBJ2-3, with 8 bases fitting TRBD1. The CDR3 sequence is 15 residues long. The junction had 6 bases not matched to a gene; V was cut back by 2 bases and J by 5 bases. CDR1 LGHNA and CDR2 YSLEER come from the germline V gene. CDR3 amino acids: CASSQQGQGGDTQYF. In nucleotides, the CDR3 is TGCGCCAGCAGCCAACAAGGACAGGGTGGAGATACGCAGTATTTT.

The chain links TRBV30 to TRBJ1-2; D may be TRBD1 (6 bases). The germline CDR1 and CDR2 sequences are GTSNPN and SVGIG (reference sequence). The ends were cut back, 0 bases at V and 3 bases at J, with 11 bases in the middle. The CDR3 covers 14 residues. CDR3 amino acids: CAWSVLQGHYGYTF. CDR3 sequence (DNA): TGTGCCTGGAGTGTTCTCCAGGGGCACTATGGCTACACCTTC.

The chain recombines TRBV30 with TRBJ2-1, with D unresolved. Germline lookup yields CDR1 GTSNPN and CDR2 SVGIG (reference sequence). V was shortened by 6 bases and J by 0 bases, with 12 bases between the two germline ends. This CDR3 has 14 residues. The CDR3 spells CACSWTSSYNEQFF. The CDR3 nucleotides are TGTGCCTGCAGTTGGACCAGCTCCTACAATGAGCAGTTCTTC.

The gene calls are TRBV5-1 and TRBJ1-2; perhaps TRBD1 as D (5 bases). CDR1 is SGHRS, CDR2 YFSETQ, per germline. Trimming stripped 1 base from V and 3 bases from J, with 13 bases between. This CDR3 spans 15 amino acids. CDR3 coding DNA: TGCGCCAGCAGCTTGAATACAGGAGACTACTATGGCTACACCTTC. Amino acids: CASSLNTGDYYGYTF.

The table lists this clone with a few counts. The chain carries TRBV7-8 and TRBJ1-6; D call uncertain. The CDR3 has 16 residues. V lost 1 base, J lost 7 bases, and 14 bases lay in between. Germline CDR1 and CDR2: SGHVS and FQNEAQ. This CDR3 is CASSLERGGRNSPLHF. As DNA, the CDR3 is TGTGCCAGCAGCTTAGAGCGCGGAGGGCGAAATTCACCCCTCCACTTT.